These T cell receptor beta chains were read from a single sample in a study of blood T cell repertoires in COVID-19. TCRdb's copy holds only in-frame clones and misses some; the assay was immunoSEQ multiplex PCR. The sample records approximately 250,000 clones, less than 90% being singletons. The sequenced material came from peripheral blood. These receptors came from a man between 60 and 75 years old who had recovered from COVID-19. CDR3s include the opening cysteine and the closing phenylalanine or tryptophan. A D gene is named only where the DNA matches it firmly. Expanded clones are given a class, and other clones once, few, many or no size at all.

NA,TRBJ1-1,TRBV6-5,NA,CASSYVGEGHTEAFF,TGTGCCAGCAGTTATGTTGGGGAGGGTCACACTGAAGCTTTCTTT
NA,TRBJ2-6,TRBV12-3/TRBV12-4,TRBD1,CASSPGTDVLTF,TGTGCCAGCAGTCCCGGGACAGACGTCCTGACTTTC
NA,TRBJ2-3,TRBV6-1,NA,CASSEARRSTDTQYF,TGTGCCAGCAGTGAAGCCAGGCGAAGCACAGATACGCAGTATTTT
NA,TRBJ1-5,TRBV30,TRBD1,CAWSYGQGIQPQHF,TGTGCCTGGAGCTACGGACAGGGGATTCAGCCCCAGCATTTT
NA,TRBJ2-2,TRBV6-1,NA,CASSEAGVVAGELFF,TGTGCCAGCAGTGAAGCGGGAGTCGTGGCCGGGGAGCTGTTTTTT
NA,TRBJ1-6,TRBV7-9,NA,CASSSGGLQNSPLHF,TGTGCCAGCAGCTCCGGGGGTTTACAGAATTCACCCCTCCACTTT
NA,TRBJ1-5,TRBV10-1,TRBD1,CASSDSWTGPSGNQPQHF,TGCGCCAGCAGTGATTCCTGGACAGGGCCTTCGGGCAATCAGCCCCAGCATTTT
few,TRBJ2-7,TRBV6-2/TRBV6-3,NA,CASSYSRLAEGEQYF,TGTGCCAGCAGTTACTCGAGGCTAGCAGAGGGCGAGCAGTACTTC
few,TRBJ2-3,TRBV7-9,TRBD2,CASSLASGGTDTQYF,TGTGCCAGCAGCTTAGCGTCGGGGGGAACAGATACGCAGTATTTT
NA,TRBJ1-4,TRBV3-1/TRBV3-2,TRBD1,CASSLSTGIYEKLFF,TGTGCCAGCAGCCTCTCGACAGGGATTTATGAAAAACTGTTTTTT
NA,TRBJ2-7,TRBV19,NA,CASSNTPTQQYF,TGTGCCAGTAGTAATACCCCTACCCAGCAGTACTTC
once,TRBJ1-1,TRBV6-5,TRBD1,CASSFGTGGLGTEAFF,TGTGCCAGCAGTTTTGGGACAGGGGGGTTGGGCACTGAAGCTTTCTTT
NA,TRBJ2-6,TRBV27,NA,CASSLQGTNVLTF,TGTGCCAGCAGCCTCCAGGGCACCAACGTCCTGACTTTC
few,TRBJ2-3,TRBV5-8,TRBD1,CASSLGDRGADTQYF,TGTGCCAGCAGCTTGGGGGACAGGGGCGCAGATACGCAGTATTTT
NA,TRBJ2-1,TRBV15,NA,CATSRWEVEGEQFF,TGTGCCACCAGCAGATGGGAGGTGGAGGGGGAGCAGTTCTTC
NA,TRBJ2-7,TRBV3-1/TRBV3-2,NA,CASSRGGDRGNEQYF,TGTGCCAGCAGCCGCGGGGGGGACAGGGGCAACGAGCAGTACTTC
NA,TRBJ1-1,TRBV19,NA,CASSDRSGGAFF,TGTGCCAGTAGTGATCGATCGGGAGGCGCTTTCTTT
NA,TRBJ1-2,TRBV21-1,NA,CASSKVTDSYYGYTF,TGTGCCAGCAGCAAAGTAACGGACAGCTACTATGGCTACACCTTC
NA,TRBJ1-1,TRBV3-1/TRBV3-2,TRBD1,CASSQRSGGNTEAFF,TGTGCCAGCAGCCAAAGATCAGGGGGCAACACTGAAGCTTTCTTT
NA,TRBJ2-3,TRBV7-2,TRBD2,CASSPGLAGARTDTQYF,TGTGCCAGCAGCCCGGGACTAGCGGGAGCTCGTACAGATACGCAGTATTTT
NA,TRBJ1-2,TRBV29-1,NA,CSVEQGIGYTF,TGCAGCGTTGAACAGGGGATCGGCTACACCTTC
once,TRBJ2-7,TRBV7-2,NA,CASSRRINYEQYF,TGTGCCAGCAGCCGCAGGATCAACTACGAGCAGTACTTC
NA,TRBJ2-1,TRBV5-1,TRBD1,CASSDRGNEQFF,TGCGCCAGCAGCGACAGGGGCAATGAGCAGTTCTTC
NA,TRBJ1-2,TRBV10-3,TRBD1,CAIKGTAYGYTF,TGTGCCATCAAGGGGACAGCCTATGGCTACACCTTC
NA,TRBJ2-3,TRBV5-1,NA,CASSASGMATQYF,TGCGCCAGCAGCGCCTCCGGGATGGCTACGCAGTATTTT
NA,TRBJ2-1,TRBV6-1,TRBD2,CASSETGLAGGNEQFF,TGTGCCAGCAGTGAAACCGGACTAGCGGGAGGTAATGAGCAGTTCTTC
NA,TRBJ2-1,TRBV18,NA,CASSPQAGRTYNEQFF,TGTGCCAGCTCACCACAGGCAGGGCGCACCTACAATGAGCAGTTCTTC
NA,TRBJ2-7,TRBV15,TRBD1,CATSRSTVSGGPNYEQYF,TGTGCCACCAGCAGATCGACAGTTTCAGGGGGCCCGAACTACGAGCAGTACTTC
NA,TRBJ2-3,TRBV5-1,TRBD2,CASSLGGLAGGSTDTQYF,TGCGCCAGCAGCTTAGGCGGACTAGCGGGGGGGAGCACAGATACGCAGTATTTT
NA,TRBJ2-2,TRBV2,NA,CASQKGHNTGELFF,TGTGCCAGCCAAAAAGGACATAACACCGGGGAGCTGTTTTTT
NA,TRBJ1-1,TRBV7-2,TRBD1,CASSQGTGHTEAFF,TGTGCCAGCAGCCAGGGGACAGGGCACACTGAAGCTTTCTTT
NA,TRBJ2-5,TRBV25-1,NA,CASSISGETQYF,TGTGCCAGCAGTATATCGGGAGAGACCCAGTACTTC
NA,TRBJ2-1,TRBV19,TRBD2,CASSITSGYNEQFF,TGTGCCAGTAGTATTACTAGCGGCTACAATGAGCAGTTCTTC
NA,TRBJ2-1,TRBV2,TRBD1,CASSIQGVNNEQFF,TGTGCCAGCAGCATACAGGGGGTAAACAATGAGCAGTTCTTC
few,TRBJ1-1,TRBV9,NA,CASSVVPGMNTEAFF,TGTGCCAGCAGCGTAGTGCCAGGCATGAACACTGAAGCTTTCTTT
NA,TRBJ1-2,TRBV6-1,TRBD1,CASSEIQGAVGYGYTF,TGTGCCAGCAGTGAGATCCAGGGGGCGGTGGGCTATGGCTACACCTTC
once,TRBJ1-5,TRBV2,NA,CASHAHQDQPQHF,TGTGCCAGCCACGCACACCAAGATCAGCCCCAGCATTTT
NA,TRBJ2-7,TRBV6-2/TRBV6-3,TRBD2,CASSYSRVAGSPEQYF,TGTGCCAGCAGTTACTCGAGGGTAGCGGGAAGCCCCGAGCAGTACTTC
NA,TRBJ2-2,TRBV7-2,NA,CASIPILVSAGELFF,TGTGCCAGCATCCCAATTTTGGTTTCGGCCGGGGAGCTGTTTTTT
NA,TRBJ2-3,TRBV5-5,NA,CASSLKAGGDTQYF,TGTGCCAGCAGCTTGAAAGCAGGCGGGGATACGCAGTATTTT
NA,TRBJ1-3,TRBV3-1/TRBV3-2,NA,CASSRFGGTGNTIYF,TGTGCCAGCAGCCGCTTCGGGGGTACCGGAAACACCATATATTTT
NA,TRBJ2-1,TRBV2,TRBD2,CASSREGLSTYNEQFF,TGTGCCAGCAGTAGGGAGGGACTTTCTACCTACAATGAGCAGTTCTTC
once,TRBJ2-1,TRBV9,TRBD2,CASSQRLAGGGNEQFF,TGTGCCAGCAGCCAACGACTAGCGGGAGGGGGAAATGAGCAGTTCTTC